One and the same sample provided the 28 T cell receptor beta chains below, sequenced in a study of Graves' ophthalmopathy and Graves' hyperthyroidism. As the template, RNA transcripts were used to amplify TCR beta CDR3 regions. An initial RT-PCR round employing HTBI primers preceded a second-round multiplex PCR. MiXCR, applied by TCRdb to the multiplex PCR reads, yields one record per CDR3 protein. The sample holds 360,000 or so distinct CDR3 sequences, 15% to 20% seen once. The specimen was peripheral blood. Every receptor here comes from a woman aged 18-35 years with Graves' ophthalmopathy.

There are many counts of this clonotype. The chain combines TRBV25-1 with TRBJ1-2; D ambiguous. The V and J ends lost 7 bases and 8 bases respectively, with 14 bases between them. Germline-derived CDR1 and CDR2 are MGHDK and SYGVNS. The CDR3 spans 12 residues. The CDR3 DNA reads TGTGCCAGCACGGAGGGTTATGGCGGCTACACCTTC. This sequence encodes CASTEGYGGYTF.

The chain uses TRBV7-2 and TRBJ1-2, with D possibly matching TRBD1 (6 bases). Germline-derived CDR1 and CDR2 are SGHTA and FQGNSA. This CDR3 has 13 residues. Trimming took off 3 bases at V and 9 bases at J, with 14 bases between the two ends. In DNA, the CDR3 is TGTGCCAGCAGCTTGAACAGGGAGGCGAGCTACACCTTC. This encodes CASSLNREASYTF.

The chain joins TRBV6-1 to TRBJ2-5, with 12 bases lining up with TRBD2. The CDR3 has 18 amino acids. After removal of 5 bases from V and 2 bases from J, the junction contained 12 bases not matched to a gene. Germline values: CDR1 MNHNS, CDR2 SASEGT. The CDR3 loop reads CASSRYRLAGEQQETQYF. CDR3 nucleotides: TGTGCCAGCAGTCGATATCGACTAGCGGGAGAACAACAAGAGACCCAGTACTTC.

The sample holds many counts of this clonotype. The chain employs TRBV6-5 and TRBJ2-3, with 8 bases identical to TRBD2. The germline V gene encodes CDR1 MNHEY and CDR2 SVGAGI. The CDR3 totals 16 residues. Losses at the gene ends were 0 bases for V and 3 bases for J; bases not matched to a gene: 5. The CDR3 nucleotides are TGTGCCAGCAGTTACTCGACCCCGGGGGGGACAGATACGCAGTATTTT. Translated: CASSYSTPGGTDTQYF.

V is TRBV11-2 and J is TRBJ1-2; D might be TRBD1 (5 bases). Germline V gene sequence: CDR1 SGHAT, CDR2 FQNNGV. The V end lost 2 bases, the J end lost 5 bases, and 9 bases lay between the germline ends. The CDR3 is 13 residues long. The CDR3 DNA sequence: TGTGCCAGCAGCTTACAGGGTGTTTATGGCTACACCTTC. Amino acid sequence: CASSLQGVYGYTF. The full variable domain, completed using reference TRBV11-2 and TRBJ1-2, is EAGVAQSPRYKIIEKRQSVAFWCNPISGHATLYWYQQILGQGPKLLIQFQNNGVVDDSQLPKDRFSAERLKGVDSTLKIQPAKLEDSAVYLCASSLQGVYGYTFGSGTRLTVV.

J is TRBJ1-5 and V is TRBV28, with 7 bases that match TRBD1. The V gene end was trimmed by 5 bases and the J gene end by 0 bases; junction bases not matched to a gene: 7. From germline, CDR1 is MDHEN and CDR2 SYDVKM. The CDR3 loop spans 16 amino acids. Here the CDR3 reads CASSANRGSSNQPQHF. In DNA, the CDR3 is TGTGCCAGCAGTGCAAACAGGGGTAGTAGCAATCAGCCCCAGCATTTT. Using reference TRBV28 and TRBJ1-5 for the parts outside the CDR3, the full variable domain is DVKVTQSSRYLVKRTGEKVFLECVQDMDHENMFWYRQDPGLGLRLIYFSYDVKMKEKGDIPEGYSVSREKKERFSLILESASTNQTSMYLCASSANRGSSNQPQHFGDGTRLSIL.

The CDR3 region has the DNA TGTGCCAGTGGACAGGGCCTTAATTCACCCCTCCACTTT. It codes for CASGQGLNSPLHF. V usage is TRBV28 and J usage is TRBJ1-6; 8 bases map to TRBD1. Trimming took 9 bases from V and 6 from J; bases not matched to a gene: 4. The germline V gene encodes CDR1 MDHEN and CDR2 SYDVKM. The CDR3 length is 13 residues.

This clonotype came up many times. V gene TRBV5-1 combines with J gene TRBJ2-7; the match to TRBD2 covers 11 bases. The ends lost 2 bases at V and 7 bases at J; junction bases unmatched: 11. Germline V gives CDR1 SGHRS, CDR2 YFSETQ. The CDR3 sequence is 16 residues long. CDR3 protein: CASSFGSSGGALEQYF. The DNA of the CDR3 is TGCGCCAGCAGCTTCGGAAGTAGCGGGGGGGCGTTGGAGCAGTACTTC.

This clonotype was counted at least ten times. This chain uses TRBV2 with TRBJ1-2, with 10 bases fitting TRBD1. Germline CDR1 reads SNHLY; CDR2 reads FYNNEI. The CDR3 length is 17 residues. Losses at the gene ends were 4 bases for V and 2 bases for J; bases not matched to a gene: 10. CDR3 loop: CASSGDRGTIRNYGYTF. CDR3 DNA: TGTGCCAGCAGTGGGGACAGGGGCACGATTAGAAACTATGGCTACACCTTC. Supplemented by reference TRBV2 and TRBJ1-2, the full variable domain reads EPEVTQTPSHQVTQMGQEVILRCVPISNHLYFYWYRQILGQKVEFLVSFYNNEISEKSEIFDDQFSVERPDGSNFTLKIRSTKLEDSAMYFCASSGDRGTIRNYGYTFGSGTRLTVV.

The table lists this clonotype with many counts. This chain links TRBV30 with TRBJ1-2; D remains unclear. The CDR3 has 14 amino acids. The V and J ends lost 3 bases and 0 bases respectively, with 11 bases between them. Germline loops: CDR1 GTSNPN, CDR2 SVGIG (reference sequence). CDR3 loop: CAWSRSTSNYGYTF. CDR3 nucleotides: TGTGCCTGGAGCCGGTCGACCTCTAACTATGGCTACACCTTC. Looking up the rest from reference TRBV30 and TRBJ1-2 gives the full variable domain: SQTIHQWPATLVQPVGSPLSLECTVEGTSNPNLYWYRQAAGRGLQLLFYSVGIGQISSEVPQNLSASRPQDRQFILSSKKLLLSDSGFYLCAWSRSTSNYGYTFGSGTRLTVV.

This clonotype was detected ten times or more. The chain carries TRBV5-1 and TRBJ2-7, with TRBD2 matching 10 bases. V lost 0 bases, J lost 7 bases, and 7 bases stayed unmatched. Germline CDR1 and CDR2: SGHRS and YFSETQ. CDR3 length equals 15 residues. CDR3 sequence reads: CASSLESGRALEQYF. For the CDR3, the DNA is TGCGCCAGCAGCTTGGAGAGCGGGAGGGCCTTGGAGCAGTACTTC.

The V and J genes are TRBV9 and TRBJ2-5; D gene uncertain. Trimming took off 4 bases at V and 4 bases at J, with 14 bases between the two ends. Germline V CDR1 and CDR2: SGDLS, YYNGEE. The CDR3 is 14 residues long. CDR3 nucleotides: TGTGCCAGCAGCTCCCCTGGTCTGGGAGAGACCCAGTACTTC. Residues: CASSSPGLGETQYF.

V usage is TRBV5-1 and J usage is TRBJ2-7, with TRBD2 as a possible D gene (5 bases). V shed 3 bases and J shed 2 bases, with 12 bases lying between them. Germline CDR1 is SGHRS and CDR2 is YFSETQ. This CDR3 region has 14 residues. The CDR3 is CASSSERAPYEQYF. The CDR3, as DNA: TGCGCCAGCAGCTCAGAGAGGGCGCCCTACGAGCAGTACTTC.

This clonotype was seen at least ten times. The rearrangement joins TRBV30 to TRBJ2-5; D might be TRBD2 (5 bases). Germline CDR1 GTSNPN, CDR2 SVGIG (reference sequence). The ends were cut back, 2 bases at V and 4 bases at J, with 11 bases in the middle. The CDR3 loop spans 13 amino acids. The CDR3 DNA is TGTGCCTGGAGTCGCGGACGGGGAGAGACCCAGTACTTC. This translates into CAWSRGRGETQYF.

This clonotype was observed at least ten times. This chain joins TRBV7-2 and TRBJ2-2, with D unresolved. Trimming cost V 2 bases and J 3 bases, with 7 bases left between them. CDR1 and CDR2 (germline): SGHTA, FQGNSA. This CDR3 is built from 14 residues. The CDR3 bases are TGTGCCAGCAGCTTACTGGTCGACACCGGGGAGCTGTTTTTT. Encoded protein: CASSLLVDTGELFF.

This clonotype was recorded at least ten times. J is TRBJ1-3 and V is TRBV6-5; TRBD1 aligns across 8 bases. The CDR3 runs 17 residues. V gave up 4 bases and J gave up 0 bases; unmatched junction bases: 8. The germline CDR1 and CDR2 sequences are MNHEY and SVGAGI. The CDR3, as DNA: TGTGCCAGCAGTTTGGGGACAGGTGTCCTCTCTGGAAACACCATATATTTT. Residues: CASSLGTGVLSGNTIYF.

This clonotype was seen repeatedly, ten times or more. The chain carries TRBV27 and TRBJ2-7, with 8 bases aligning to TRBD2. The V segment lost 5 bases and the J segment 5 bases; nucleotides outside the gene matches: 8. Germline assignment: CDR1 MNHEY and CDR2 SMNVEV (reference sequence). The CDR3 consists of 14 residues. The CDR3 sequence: CASSDGLAVHEQYF. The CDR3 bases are TGTGCCAGCAGTGATGGACTAGCCGTCCACGAGCAGTACTTC.

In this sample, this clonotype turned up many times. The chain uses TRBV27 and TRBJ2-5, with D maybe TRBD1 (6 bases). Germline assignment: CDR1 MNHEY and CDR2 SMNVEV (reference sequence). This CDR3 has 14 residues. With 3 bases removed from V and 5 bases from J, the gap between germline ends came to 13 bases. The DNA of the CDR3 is TGTGCCAGCAGTTTTGGCAGGGGTTCGGAGACCCAGTACTTC. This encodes CASSFGRGSETQYF.

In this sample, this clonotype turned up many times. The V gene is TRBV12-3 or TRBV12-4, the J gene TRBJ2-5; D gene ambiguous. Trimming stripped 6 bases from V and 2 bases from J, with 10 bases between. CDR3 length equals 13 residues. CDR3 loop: CASSLAPQETQYF. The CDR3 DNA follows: TGTGCCAGCAGCCTTGCGCCACAAGAGACCCAGTACTTC.

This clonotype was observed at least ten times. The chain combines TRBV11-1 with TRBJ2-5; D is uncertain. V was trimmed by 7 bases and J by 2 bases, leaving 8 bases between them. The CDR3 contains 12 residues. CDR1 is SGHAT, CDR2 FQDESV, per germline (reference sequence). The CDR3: CASTRDQETQYF. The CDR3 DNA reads TGTGCCAGCACCCGTGATCAAGAGACCCAGTACTTC. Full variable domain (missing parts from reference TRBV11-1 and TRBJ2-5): EAEVAQSPRYKITEKSQAVAFWCDPISGHATLYWYRQILGQGPELLVQFQDESVVDDSQLPKDRFSAERLKGVDSTLKIQPAELGDSAMYLCASTRDQETQYFGPGTRLLVL.

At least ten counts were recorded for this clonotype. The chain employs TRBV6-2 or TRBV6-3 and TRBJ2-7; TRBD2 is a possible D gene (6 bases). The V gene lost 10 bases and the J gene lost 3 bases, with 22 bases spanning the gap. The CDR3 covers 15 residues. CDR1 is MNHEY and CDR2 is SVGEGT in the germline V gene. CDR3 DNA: TGTGCCACCCATGGGGGGTTCACAACGCTCTACGAGCAGTACTTC. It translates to CATHGGFTTLYEQYF.

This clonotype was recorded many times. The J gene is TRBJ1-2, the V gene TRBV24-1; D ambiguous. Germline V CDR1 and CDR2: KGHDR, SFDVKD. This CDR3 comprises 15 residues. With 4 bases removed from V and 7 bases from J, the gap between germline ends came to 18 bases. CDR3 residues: CATSDVGGPEIGYTF. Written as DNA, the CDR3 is TGTGCCACCAGTGACGTCGGAGGGCCTGAAATTGGCTACACCTTC.

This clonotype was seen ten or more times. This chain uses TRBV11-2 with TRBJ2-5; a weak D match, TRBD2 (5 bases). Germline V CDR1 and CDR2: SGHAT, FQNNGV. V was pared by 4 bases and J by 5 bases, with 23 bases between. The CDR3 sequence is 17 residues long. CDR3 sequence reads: CASSSPQKRSWEETQYF. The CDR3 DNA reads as TGTGCCAGCAGCTCCCCACAGAAGCGGTCATGGGAGGAGACCCAGTACTTC.

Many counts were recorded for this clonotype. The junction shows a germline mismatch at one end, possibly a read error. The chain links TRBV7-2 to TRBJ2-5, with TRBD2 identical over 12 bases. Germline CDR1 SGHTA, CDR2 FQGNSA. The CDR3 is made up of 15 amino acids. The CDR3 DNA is TGTGCCAGCAGCTTAAATGGGGGACTAGCGGGCTCGCCGGACTTC. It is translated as CASSLNGGLAGSPDF.

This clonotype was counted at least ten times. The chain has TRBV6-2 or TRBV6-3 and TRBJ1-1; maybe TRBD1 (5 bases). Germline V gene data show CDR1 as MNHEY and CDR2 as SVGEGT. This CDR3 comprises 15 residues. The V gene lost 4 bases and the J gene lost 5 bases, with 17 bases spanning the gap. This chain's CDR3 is CASSSPGTTGTEAFF. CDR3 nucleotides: TGTGCCAGCAGTTCCCCCGGGACTACAGGTACTGAAGCTTTCTTT.

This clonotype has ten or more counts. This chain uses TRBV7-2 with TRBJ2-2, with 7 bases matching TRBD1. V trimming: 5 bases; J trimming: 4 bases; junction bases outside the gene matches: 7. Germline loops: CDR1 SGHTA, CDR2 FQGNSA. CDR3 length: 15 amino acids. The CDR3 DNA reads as TGTGCCAGCAGCCCCCGGACAGGAGGCACCGGGGAGCTGTTTTTT. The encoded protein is CASSPRTGGTGELFF.

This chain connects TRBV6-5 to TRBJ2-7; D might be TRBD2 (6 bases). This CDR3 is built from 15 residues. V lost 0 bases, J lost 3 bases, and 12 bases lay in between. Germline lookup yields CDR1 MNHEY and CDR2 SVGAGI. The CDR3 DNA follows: TGTGCCAGCAGTTACTCGGCGGGACGAATCTACGAGCAGTACTTC. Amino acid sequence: CASSYSAGRIYEQYF.

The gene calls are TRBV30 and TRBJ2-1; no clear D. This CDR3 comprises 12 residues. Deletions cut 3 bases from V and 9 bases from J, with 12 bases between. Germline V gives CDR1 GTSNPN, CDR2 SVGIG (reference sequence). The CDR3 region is CAWSLQSGEQFF. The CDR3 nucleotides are TGTGCCTGGAGCCTACAATCGGGTGAGCAGTTCTTC. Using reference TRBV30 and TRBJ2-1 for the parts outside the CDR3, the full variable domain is SQTIHQWPATLVQPVGSPLSLECTVEGTSNPNLYWYRQAAGRGLQLLFYSVGIGQISSEVPQNLSASRPQDRQFILSSKKLLLSDSGFYLCAWSLQSGEQFFGPGTRLTVL.